These T cell receptor beta chains were read from a single sample in a study of shared clonotypes between healthy human individuals. The data were produced by immunoSEQ multiplex PCR, yet TCRdb's version contains in-frame clones alone and is incomplete. The sample lists nearly 750,000 clones; just under 75% were seen once. Sequencing used memory CD4+ T cells sorted from blood. These TCRs come from a woman between 25 and 40 years old in good health. Each CDR3 is given with its conserved first and last residue. The order of the fields is J gene, V gene, CDR3 length, clone size, D gene, CDR3 protein, CDR3 DNA. D genes are given only for firm matches. Size tells how often a clone was seen (once, few, many) or the class of an expanded clone, and some rows leave it out.

TRBJ1-5	TRBV7-2	17	once	.	CASSLSGARGSNQPQHF	TGTGCCAGCAGCTTATCTGGGGCCCGGGGGAGCAATCAGCCCCAGCATTTT
TRBJ2-1	TRBV5-4	13	few	.	CASSLTAYDEQFF	TGTGCCAGCAGCTTGACGGCTTACGATGAGCAGTTCTTC
TRBJ2-3	TRBV29-1	14	.	TRBD2	CSVPGLAGTDTQYF	TGCAGCGTCCCAGGACTAGCGGGGACAGATACGCAGTATTTT
TRBJ2-1	TRBV9	15	.	TRBD2	CASSVLSGSGNEQFF	TGTGCCAGCAGCGTCCTCAGCGGGAGCGGAAATGAGCAGTTCTTC
TRBJ2-3	TRBV4-1	16	.	TRBD2	CASSLLPGLNTDTQYF	TGCGCCAGCAGCCTCTTGCCGGGACTAAACACAGATACGCAGTATTTT
TRBJ1-4	TRBV18	14	.	TRBD1	CASSPDRVDEKLFF	TGTGCCAGCTCACCTGACAGGGTTGATGAAAAACTGTTTTTT
TRBJ2-5	TRBV6-5	15	once	.	CASSYGPRDQETQYF	TGTGCCAGCAGTTACGGGCCCAGGGACCAAGAGACCCAGTACTTC
TRBJ2-7	TRBV5-1	16	once	TRBD2	CASSFSSGTPTYEQYF	TGCGCCAGCAGCTTTTCGAGCGGGACTCCAACCTACGAGCAGTACTTC
TRBJ1-2	TRBV2	14	.	TRBD1	CASSVVTGDSGYTF	TGTGCCAGCAGTGTGGTGACAGGGGATAGTGGCTACACCTTC
TRBJ2-3	TRBV25-1	18	few	TRBD2	CASSVSASGNVKEDTQYF	TGTGCCAGCAGTGTTTCTGCTAGCGGGAACGTGAAGGAAGATACGCAGTATTTT
TRBJ2-1	TRBV5-1	16	.	.	CASSLRPGSSYNEQFF	TGCGCCAGCAGCTTGCGTCCGGGAAGCTCCTACAATGAGCAGTTCTTC
TRBJ2-5	TRBV28	15	.	.	CASSLKGTAQETQYF	TGTGCCAGCAGTTTAAAAGGGACGGCCCAAGAGACCCAGTACTTC
TRBJ2-3	TRBV5-1	11	.	.	CASSLGDTQYF	TGCGCCAGCAGCTTGGGGGATACGCAGTATTTT
TRBJ2-7	TRBV27	13	.	.	CASSSRPRWEQYF	TGTGCCAGCAGTTCCCGTCCCAGATGGGAGCAGTACTTC
TRBJ2-1	TRBV6-1	14	.	.	CASKIAETNNEQFF	TGTGCCAGCAAGATAGCGGAAACTAACAATGAGCAGTTCTTC
TRBJ2-5	TRBV30	11	once	.	CAWSSFETQYF	TGTGCCTGGAGTTCTTTCGAGACCCAGTACTTC
TRBJ2-5	TRBV5-4	14	many	.	CASSLGVGQETQYF	TGTGCCAGCAGCTTGGGGGTCGGGCAAGAGACCCAGTACTTC
TRBJ1-2	TRBV7-8	15	.	TRBD1	CASSLGGQSFYGYTF	TGTGCCAGCAGCTTAGGGGGACAGTCCTTCTATGGCTACACCTTC
TRBJ1-5	TRBV19	15	.	.	CASRSDRRGAQPQHF	TGTGCCAGTAGGTCGGACCGTCGGGGGGCTCAGCCCCAGCATTTT
TRBJ2-3	TRBV10-1	13	once	.	CASSEHGTDTQYF	TGCGCCAGCAGTGAGCATGGCACAGATACGCAGTATTTT
TRBJ1-3	TRBV10-3	14	.	.	CAISPGGSGNTIYF	TGTGCCATCAGTCCAGGAGGGTCTGGAAACACCATATATTTT
TRBJ2-1	TRBV28	16	.	.	CASSSALFSGYNEQFF	TGTGCCAGCAGTTCAGCCCTATTTTCCGGATACAATGAGCAGTTCTTC
TRBJ1-2	TRBV27	14	.	TRBD1	CASSYRQGFDGYTF	TGTGCCAGCAGTTACAGACAGGGGTTTGATGGCTACACCTTC
TRBJ2-2	TRBV11-3	16	.	TRBD2	CASSLGTNANTGELFF	TGTGCCAGCAGCCTGGGGACTAATGCGAACACCGGGGAGCTGTTTTTT
TRBJ1-1	TRBV18	17	many	.	CASSPLGGTEVETEAFF	TGTGCCAGCTCACCTTTAGGAGGGACGGAGGTGGAAACTGAAGCTTTCTTT
TRBJ2-3	TRBV13	15	.	TRBD2	CASSSPSGRAGTQYF	TGTGCCAGCAGCTCCCCCAGCGGGAGGGCCGGTACGCAGTATTTT
TRBJ2-3	TRBV2	15	.	.	CASSGRQITTDTQYF	TGTGCCAGCAGCGGCAGACAGATTACCACAGATACGCAGTATTTT
TRBJ2-7	TRBV18	15	.	TRBD2	CASSPMAGEVYEQYF	TGTGCCAGCTCACCAATGGCGGGAGAAGTCTACGAGCAGTACTTC
TRBJ2-5	TRBV19	15	many	.	CASSKGGGHQETQYF	TGTGCCAGTAGTAAGGGTGGAGGTCACCAAGAGACCCAGTACTTC
TRBJ2-7	TRBV5-4	15	few	TRBD2	CASSDPSASGYEQYF	TGTGCCAGCAGCGACCCCTCTGCTAGCGGGTACGAGCAGTACTTC
TRBJ2-1	TRBV11-1	17	few	TRBD2	CASRIGGASGSYNEQFF	TGTGCCAGCCGAATAGGTGGGGCTAGCGGGAGCTACAATGAGCAGTTCTTC
TRBJ2-2	TRBV5-6	15	.	TRBD1	CASSSPRTGAGELFF	TGTGCCAGCAGCTCACCGCGGACAGGGGCCGGGGAGCTGTTTTTT
TRBJ2-7	TRBV7-9	15	once	.	CASRLATAWAGEQYF	TGTGCCAGCAGGCTTGCGACAGCGTGGGCGGGCGAGCAGTACTTC
TRBJ2-2	TRBV21-1	16	.	.	CASSKWKGAVTGELFF	TGTGCCAGCAGCAAGTGGAAGGGCGCGGTCACCGGGGAGCTGTTTTTT
TRBJ1-5	TRBV6-5	12	.	.	CASRNQGQPQHF	TGTGCCAGCAGGAATCAGGGGCAGCCCCAGCATTTT
TRBJ2-2	TRBV6-4	14	.	.	CASRLRSLTGELFF	TGTGCCAGCAGGTTACGGAGCCTCACCGGGGAGCTGTTTTTT
TRBJ2-3	TRBV5-1	14	.	.	CASSWGQGTDTQYF	TGCGCCAGCAGCTGGGGCCAGGGGACAGATACGCAGTATTTT
TRBJ1-5	TRBV15	17	.	.	CATSRDLKGGGNQPQHF	TGTGCCACCAGCAGAGATCTGAAGGGAGGGGGCAATCAGCCCCAGCATTTT
TRBJ2-7	TRBV5-1	15	few	TRBD1	CASSLWDSEGHEQYF	TGCGCCAGCAGCTTGTGGGACAGTGAAGGTCACGAGCAGTACTTC
TRBJ1-4	TRBV6-1	15	.	.	CASSERGAGGEKLFF	TGTGCCAGCAGTGAAAGAGGGGCGGGAGGCGAAAAACTGTTTTTT
TRBJ1-1	TRBV10-1	13	few	.	CASSEGAHTEAFF	TGCGCCAGCAGTGAGGGGGCTCACACTGAAGCTTTCTTT
TRBJ1-1	TRBV20-1	11	few	.	CSARGYTEAFF	TGCAGTGCTAGAGGGTACACTGAAGCTTTCTTT
TRBJ2-3	TRBV30	14	few	.	CACATGGTTDTQYF	TGTGCCTGCGCCACCGGAGGTACCACAGATACGCAGTATTTT
TRBJ2-2	TRBV2	15	.	.	CASSGAETNTGELFF	TGTGCCAGCAGTGGAGCGGAGACGAACACCGGGGAGCTGTTTTTT
TRBJ2-3	TRBV27	13	.	.	CASSLWAADTQYF	TGTGCCAGTAGTTTATGGGCGGCAGATACGCAGTATTTT
TRBJ2-1	TRBV5-4	15	.	TRBD2	CASSLGLAAYNEQFF	TGTGCCAGCAGCTTGGGACTAGCGGCCTACAATGAGCAGTTCTTC
TRBJ2-1	TRBV7-6	14	.	.	CASSLGPTSNEQFF	TGTGCCAGCAGCCTCGGACCAACGAGCAATGAGCAGTTCTTC
TRBJ2-7	TRBV27	13	.	.	CASSLSLASGLNF	TGTGCCAGCAGTTTATCGCTAGCCTCCGGTTTGAACTTC
TRBJ2-5	TRBV28	14	many	TRBD1	CASSFRTGEETQYF	TGTGCCAGCAGTTTTCGGACAGGGGAAGAGACCCAGTACTTC
TRBJ2-6	TRBV5-1	14	.	.	CASSSGSGANVLTF	TGCGCCAGCAGCTCAGGAAGCGGGGCCAACGTCCTGACTTTC
TRBJ2-7	TRBV9	14	.	.	CASSSGHSSYEQYF	TGTGCCAGCAGCTCAGGACACTCCTCCTACGAGCAGTACTTC
TRBJ1-4	TRBV6-5	16	.	.	CASSYSTFATNEKLFF	TGTGCCAGCAGTTACTCGACTTTCGCAACTAATGAAAAACTGTTTTTT
TRBJ1-4	TRBV5-1	16	.	TRBD1	CASSRQGVGTNEKLFF	TGCGCCAGCAGCCGACAGGGTGTAGGAACTAATGAAAAACTGTTTTTT
TRBJ2-2	TRBV2	16	.	.	CAIQTTSIWDTGELFF	TGTGCCATCCAAACGACCTCCATTTGGGACACCGGGGAGCTGTTTTTT